Sequencing of this TCR beta chain was carried out in a study of T cells in Graves' hyperthyroidism and ophthalmopathy (dated by TCRdb to 2018 to 2020). With regard to the full study: Peripheral blood samples were taken at the time of initial diagnosis, prior to any treatment. To identify distinguishing TCR V-J signatures, a discovery cohort of 90 to 100 patients was used, comprising 43 with Graves' ophthalmopathy and some 57 with stable Graves' hyperthyroidism. Prospective prediction of ophthalmopathy was tested in an independent validation cohort consisting of 18 to 20 hyperthyroidism patients and approximately 16 patients who later progressed to ophthalmopathy. The approximately 100 discovery patients were divided at random into training and test sets in a 7:3 ratio. In several Graves' hyperthyroidism patients, the study also compared T-cell repertoires from thyroid tissue with T-cell repertoires from blood. After sampling, hyperthyroidism patients received methimazole starting at 30 mg daily, and ophthalmopathy patients received high-dose intravenous methylprednisolone. The paper describes TCR Vbeta CDR3 sequencing of 120 to 150 peripheral blood samples, made up of 43 ophthalmopathy patients, around 78 hyperthyroidism patients and around 17 progressor patients. What the work shows at the level of the full study, not this receptor alone: Ophthalmopathy was separated from stable hyperthyroidism by a 13 V-J signature model, with approximately 90% sensitivity and roughly 81% specificity obtained in cross-validation and 80%/75% obtained in testing. Most expanded thyroid clonotypes (frequency above 0.001) were also found in blood, which suggests that blood repertoires may mirror thyroid immune responses. Sample size was not statistically predetermined, and blinding of investigators to group allocation was not performed. In validation, the model predicted progression to ophthalmopathy with over 65% sensitivity and over 72% specificity, a median of 6.5 months before onset.

In the ophthalmopathy patients, disease was moderately to severely active, with a Clinical Activity Score of 3 or more, a NOSPECS grade of 4 or more, and a duration of less than 3 months. The study excluded patients with uncontrolled infections, other autoimmune diseases, pregnancy or lactation. Diagnoses were based on clinical symptoms, serum thyroxine and TRAb, thyroid ultrasound and orbital computed tomography. PBMCs were separated from 7.5 to 10 ml of fresh peripheral blood using Ficoll-Paque density gradient centrifugation. Total RNA was extracted using Trizol reagent, and RNA quality was assessed on an Agilent 2100 Bioanalyzer. Details on this clonotype: Its specific antigen is unknown. No clone much larger than this one lies a single base away; base qualities are absent.

Amplification of TCR beta CDR3 regions was carried out from RNA transcripts. The TCR CDR3 was subjected to a first round of RT-PCR using the HTBI primer set and the Qiagen OneStep RT-PCR kit. The libraries were constructed in a second round of multiplex PCR and then size-selected and purified. Libraries were sequenced paired-end with 100 bp reads on an Illumina HiSeq2000. Under the source paper's analysis protocol: SOAPnuke was used to process the raw data, removing reads that contained adapters or uncalled bases, had a mean Phred below 15, or lacked an exact match to the constant primer or identifier. High-quality paired reads were merged using COPE v1.2.5, and each unique nucleotide sequence was defined as a clonotype. MiTCR v1.1 was used to align the clonotypes against IMGT TRBV, TRBD and TRBJ reference segments. Only V-J combinations with frequency above 0.0001, covering roughly 99% of repertoires, were analysed. A TCS score was defined as the ratio between F50 (clonal expansion) and ExV (chaos), using BLOSUM62-based TCRdist between CDR3 peptides within each V-J. Welch's t-statistics and random forest reduced roughly 500 V-J features to roughly 13, which were used in a naive Bayes classifier (R e1071). The public reads were run again by TCRdb, first through fastp at Q25 and then through MiXCR, and only productive beta chains were kept. One record per CDR3 amino acid sequence lists the most common genes and DNA. What appears here as the V and J calls and clone size reflects TCRdb's work, not the paper's. For this sample the table gives around 620,000 distinct CDR3 sequences, of which approximately 15% were detected only once. 6.5% to 9% of the sample rests with the top ten.

Sequences SGHAT (CDR1) and FQNNGV (CDR2) are obtained from the germline V gene. CDR3 length: 19 amino acids, cysteine to phenylalanine. Of all the DNA, just the CDR3 is kept, 57 bases in frame from base 1. V is trimmed back by 3 bases and J by 3 bases, and the junction contains 16 bases that no gene match accounts for. The rearranged segments are TRBV11-2 and TRBJ2-7; TRBD2 lines up with 11 middle nucleotides. The receptor's source is a woman between 18 and 29 years old with Graves' ophthalmopathy. The sample consisted of blood. The DNA reads TGTGCCAGCAGCTTCGAGGGGGGACTAGCGGTAGGAGAAATCTACGAGCAGTACTTC. It translates as CASSFEGGLAVGEIYEQYF. Reference TRBV11-2 and TRBJ2-7 genes cover what lies past the CDR3, so the full variable domain is EAGVAQSPRYKIIEKRQSVAFWCNPISGHATLYWYQQILGQGPKLLIQFQNNGVVDDSQLPKDRFSAERLKGVDSTLKIQPAKLEDSAVYLCASSFEGGLAVGEIYEQYFGPGTRLTVT.